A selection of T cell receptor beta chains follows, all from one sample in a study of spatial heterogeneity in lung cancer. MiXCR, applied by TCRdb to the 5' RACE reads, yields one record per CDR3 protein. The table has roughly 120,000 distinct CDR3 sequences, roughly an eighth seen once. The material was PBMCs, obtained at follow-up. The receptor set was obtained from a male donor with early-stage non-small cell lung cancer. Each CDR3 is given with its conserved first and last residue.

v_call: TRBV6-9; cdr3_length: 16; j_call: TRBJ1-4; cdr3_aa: CASSYPTTVFNEKLFF
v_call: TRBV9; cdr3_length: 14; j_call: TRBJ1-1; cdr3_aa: CASSDRDRATEAFF
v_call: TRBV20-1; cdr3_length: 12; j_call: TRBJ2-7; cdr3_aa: CSAGGVNYEQYF
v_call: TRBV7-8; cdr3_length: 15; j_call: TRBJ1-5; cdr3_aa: CASSLAWDGYQPQHF
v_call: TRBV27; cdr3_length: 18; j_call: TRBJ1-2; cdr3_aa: CASSLFRAGTGGFSGYTF
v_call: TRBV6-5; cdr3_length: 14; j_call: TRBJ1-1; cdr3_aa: CASSYRTGDTEAFF
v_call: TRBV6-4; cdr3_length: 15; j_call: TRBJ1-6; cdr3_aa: CASSEEGHPISPLHF
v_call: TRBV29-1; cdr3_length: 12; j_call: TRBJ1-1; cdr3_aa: CSASVGPTEAFF
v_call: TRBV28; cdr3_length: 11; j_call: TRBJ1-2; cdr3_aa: CASSFFNGYTF
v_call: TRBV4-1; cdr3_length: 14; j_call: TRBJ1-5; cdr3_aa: CASSLTGTNQPQHF
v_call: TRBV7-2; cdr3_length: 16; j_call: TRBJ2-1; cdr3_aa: CASSSRLAGGFNEQFF
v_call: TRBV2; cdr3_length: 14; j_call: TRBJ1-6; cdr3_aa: CASSETRRVSPLHF
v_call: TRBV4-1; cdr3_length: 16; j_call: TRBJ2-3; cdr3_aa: CASSLTEITSTDTQYF
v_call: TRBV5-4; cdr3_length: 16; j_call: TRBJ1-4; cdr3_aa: CASSFAPFRTGEKLFF
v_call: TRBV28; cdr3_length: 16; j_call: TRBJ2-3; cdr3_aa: CASYPPNWDNTDTQYF
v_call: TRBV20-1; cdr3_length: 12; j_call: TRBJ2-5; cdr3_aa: CSARLAEETQYF
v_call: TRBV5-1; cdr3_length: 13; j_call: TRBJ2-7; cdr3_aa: CASSQTGQFEQYF
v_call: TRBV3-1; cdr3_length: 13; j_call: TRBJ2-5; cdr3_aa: CASSQRTSKTQYF
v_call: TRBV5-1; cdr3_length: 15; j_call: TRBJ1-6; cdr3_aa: CASSLGPNRDSPLHF
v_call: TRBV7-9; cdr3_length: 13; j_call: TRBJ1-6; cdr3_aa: CASSSLEGSPLHF
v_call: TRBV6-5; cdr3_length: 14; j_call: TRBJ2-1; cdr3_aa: CASNAAGGPNEQFF
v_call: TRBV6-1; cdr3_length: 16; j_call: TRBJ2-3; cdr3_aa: CASSRYGGASTDTQYF
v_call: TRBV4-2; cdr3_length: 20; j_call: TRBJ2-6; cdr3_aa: CASSQEVTGAFRSGANVLTF
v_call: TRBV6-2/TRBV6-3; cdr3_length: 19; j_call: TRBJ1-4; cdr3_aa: CASTSRYRTGQDADEKLFF
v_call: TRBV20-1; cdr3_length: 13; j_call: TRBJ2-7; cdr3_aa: CSARAGGSYEQYF
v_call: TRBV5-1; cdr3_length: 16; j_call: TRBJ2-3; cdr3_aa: CASTLQGRGATDTQYF
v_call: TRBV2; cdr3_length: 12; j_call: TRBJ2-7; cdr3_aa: CASKPSGYEQYF
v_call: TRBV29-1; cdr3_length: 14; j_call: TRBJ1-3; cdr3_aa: CSVEAGGTGNTIYF
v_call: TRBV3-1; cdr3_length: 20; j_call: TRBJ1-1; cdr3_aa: CASSQESKWGEGSMNTEAFF
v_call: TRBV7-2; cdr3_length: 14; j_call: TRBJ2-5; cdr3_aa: CASSQYRFQETQYF
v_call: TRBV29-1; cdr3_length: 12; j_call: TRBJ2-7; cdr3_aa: CSVRDRGGEQYF
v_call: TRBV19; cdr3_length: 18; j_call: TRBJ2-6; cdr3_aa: CASSIAAGGSPGANVLTF
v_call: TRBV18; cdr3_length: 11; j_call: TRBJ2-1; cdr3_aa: CASSWVQEQFF
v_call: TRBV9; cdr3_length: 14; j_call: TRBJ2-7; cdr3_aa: CASSVNPQGEEQYF
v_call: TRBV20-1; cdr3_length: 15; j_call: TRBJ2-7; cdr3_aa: CSATTGQGRSYEQYF
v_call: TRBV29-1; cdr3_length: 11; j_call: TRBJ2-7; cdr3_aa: CSGGQGYEQYF
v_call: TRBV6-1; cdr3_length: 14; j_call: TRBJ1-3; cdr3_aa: CASSVGGTGNTIYF
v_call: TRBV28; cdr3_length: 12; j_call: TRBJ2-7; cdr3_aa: CASSLPGYEQYF
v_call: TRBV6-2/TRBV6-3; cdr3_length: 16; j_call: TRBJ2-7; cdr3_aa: CASSPIDRGHSYEQYF
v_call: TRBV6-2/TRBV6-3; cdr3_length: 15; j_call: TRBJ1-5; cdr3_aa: CASSYSGGLTQPQHF
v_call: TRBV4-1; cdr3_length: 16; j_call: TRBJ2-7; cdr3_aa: CASSHPRDRSSYEQYF
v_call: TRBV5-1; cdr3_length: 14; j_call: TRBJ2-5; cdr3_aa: CASSAGTGKETQYF
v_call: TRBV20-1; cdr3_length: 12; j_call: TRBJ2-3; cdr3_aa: CSAREWGNTQYF
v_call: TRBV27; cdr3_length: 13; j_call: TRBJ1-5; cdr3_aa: CASSLGGHQPQHF
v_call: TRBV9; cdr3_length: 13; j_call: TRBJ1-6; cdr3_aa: CASQGWGKAPLHF
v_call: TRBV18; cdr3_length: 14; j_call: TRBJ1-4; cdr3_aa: CASSPPRPNEKLFF
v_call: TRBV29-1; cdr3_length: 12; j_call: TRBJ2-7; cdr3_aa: CSVMFGAGEQYF
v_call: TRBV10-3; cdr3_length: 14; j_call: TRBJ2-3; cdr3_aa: CATERGANTDTQYF
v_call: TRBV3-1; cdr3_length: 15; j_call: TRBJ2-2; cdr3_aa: CASSYWGRDTGELFF
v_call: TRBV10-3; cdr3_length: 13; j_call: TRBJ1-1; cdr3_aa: CAISNTGNTEAFF
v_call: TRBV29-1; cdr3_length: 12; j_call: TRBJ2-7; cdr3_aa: CSVAEGNYEQYF